The clone carrying this TCR beta chain occurred many times. The data were obtained in a study of CD8 T cells in ankylosing spondylitis. TCRdb itself ran the 5' RACE reads through MiXCR, one entry per CDR3 protein. The sample contains 200,000 or so distinct CDR3 sequences, roughly 13% of which appear only once. The germline gives CDR1 SGHTA, CDR2 FQGNSA. The CDR3 runs 14 residues. Trimming pared 2 bases from V and 4 bases from J, leaving 11 bases between. Sequenced: blood, either unsorted or a sorted T cell fraction (not recorded which). The clonotype comes from a female donor with ankylosing spondylitis or in good health (not recorded which). The chain has TRBV7-2 and TRBJ1-1; no firm D call. The CDR3 nucleotides read TGTGCCAGCAGCTTATTACCATTTGGCACTGAAGCTTTCTTT. This codes for CASSLLPFGTEAFF.